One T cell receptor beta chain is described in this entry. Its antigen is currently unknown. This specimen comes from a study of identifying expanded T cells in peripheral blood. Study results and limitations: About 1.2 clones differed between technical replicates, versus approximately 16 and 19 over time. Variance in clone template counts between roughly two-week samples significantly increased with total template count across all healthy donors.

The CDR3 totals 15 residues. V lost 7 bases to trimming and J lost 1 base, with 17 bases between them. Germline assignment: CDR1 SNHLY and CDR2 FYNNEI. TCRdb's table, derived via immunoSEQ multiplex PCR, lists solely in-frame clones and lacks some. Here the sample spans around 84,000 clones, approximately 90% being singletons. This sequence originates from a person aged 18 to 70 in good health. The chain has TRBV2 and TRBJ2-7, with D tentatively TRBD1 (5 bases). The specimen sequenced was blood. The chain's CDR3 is CASTPDGRQSYEQYF. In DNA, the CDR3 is TGTGCCAGCACCCCAGACGGAAGACAGTCCTACGAGCAGTACTTC.